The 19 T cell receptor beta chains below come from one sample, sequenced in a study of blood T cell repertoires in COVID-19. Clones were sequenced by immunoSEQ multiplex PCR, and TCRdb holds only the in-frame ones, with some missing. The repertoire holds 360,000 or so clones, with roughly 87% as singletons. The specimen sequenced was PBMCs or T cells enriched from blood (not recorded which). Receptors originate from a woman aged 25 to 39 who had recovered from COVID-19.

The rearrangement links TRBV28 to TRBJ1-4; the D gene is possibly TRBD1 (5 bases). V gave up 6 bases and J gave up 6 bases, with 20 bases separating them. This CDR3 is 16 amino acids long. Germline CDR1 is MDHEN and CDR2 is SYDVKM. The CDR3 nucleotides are TGTGCCAGCAGCCGCGGACACGGAGACACGGATGAAAAACTGTTTTTT. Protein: CASSRGHGDTDEKLFF.

DNA of the CDR3: TGTGCCAGCAGCTTATTTAGCTCCTATAATTCACCCCTCCACTTT. It yields the protein CASSLFSSYNSPLHF. This sequence joins TRBV7-9 and TRBJ1-6; D remains unclear. Germline-derived CDR1 and CDR2 are SEHNR and FQNEAQ (reference sequence). The CDR3 loop spans 15 amino acids. Trimming left V 2 bases short and J 0 bases short, with 5 bases between.

As DNA, the CDR3 is TGTGCCATCAGTGAGACAGTCTTGAACACTGAAGCTTTCTTT. Its protein is CAISETVLNTEAFF. The chain combines TRBV10-3 with TRBJ1-1, with no clear D. This CDR3 is 14 amino acids long. With 2 bases removed from V and 0 bases from J, the gap between germline ends came to 7 bases. Per germline, CDR1 ENHRY and CDR2 SYGVKD.

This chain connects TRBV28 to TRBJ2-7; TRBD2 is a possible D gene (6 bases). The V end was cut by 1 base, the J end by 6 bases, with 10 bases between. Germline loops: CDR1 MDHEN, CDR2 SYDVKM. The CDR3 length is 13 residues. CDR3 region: CASSLSGGIEQYF. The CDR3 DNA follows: TGTGCCAGCAGTTTATCTGGAGGGATCGAGCAGTACTTC.

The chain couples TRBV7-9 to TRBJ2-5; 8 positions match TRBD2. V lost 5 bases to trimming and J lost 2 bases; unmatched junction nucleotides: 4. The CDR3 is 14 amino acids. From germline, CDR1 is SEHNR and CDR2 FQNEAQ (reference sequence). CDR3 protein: CASSREREQETQYF. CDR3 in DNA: TGTGCCAGCAGCAGAGAGCGGGAGCAAGAGACCCAGTACTTC.

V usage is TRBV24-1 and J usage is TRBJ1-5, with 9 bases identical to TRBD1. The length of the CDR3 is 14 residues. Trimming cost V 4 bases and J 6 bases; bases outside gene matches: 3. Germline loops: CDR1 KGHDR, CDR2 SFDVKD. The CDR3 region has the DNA TGTGCCACCAGTGAACAGGGGGCATTTCAGCCCCAGCATTTT. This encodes CATSEQGAFQPQHF.

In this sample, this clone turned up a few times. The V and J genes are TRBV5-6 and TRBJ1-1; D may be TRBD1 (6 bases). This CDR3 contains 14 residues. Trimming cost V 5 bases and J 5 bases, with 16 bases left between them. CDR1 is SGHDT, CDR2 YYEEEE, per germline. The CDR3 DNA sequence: TGTGCCAGCAGGGAAACAGAAGGGGGTACTGAAGCTTTCTTT. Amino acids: CASRETEGGTEAFF. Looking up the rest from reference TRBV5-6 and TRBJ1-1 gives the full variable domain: DAGVTQSPTHLIKTRGQQVTLRCSPKSGHDTVSWYQQALGQGPQFIFQYYEEEERQRGNFPDRFSGHQFPNYSSELNVNALLLGDSALYLCASRETEGGTEAFFGQGTRLTVV.

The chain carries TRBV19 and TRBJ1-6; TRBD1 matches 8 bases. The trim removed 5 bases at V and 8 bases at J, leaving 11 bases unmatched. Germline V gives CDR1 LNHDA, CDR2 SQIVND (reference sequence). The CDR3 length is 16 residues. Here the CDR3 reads CASSVNRGSGDSPLHF. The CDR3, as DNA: TGTGCCAGTAGTGTCAACAGGGGGTCAGGCGATTCACCCCTCCACTTT.

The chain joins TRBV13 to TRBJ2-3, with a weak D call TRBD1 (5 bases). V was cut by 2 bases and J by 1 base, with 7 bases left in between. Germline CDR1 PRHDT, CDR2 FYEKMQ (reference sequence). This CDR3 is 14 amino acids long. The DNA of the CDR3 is TGTGCCAGCAGCTTAAGGGGTGGCACAGATACGCAGTATTTT. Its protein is CASSLRGGTDTQYF.

The CDR3 reads CASSLRTGGYEQYF. CDR3 nucleotides: TGTGCCAGCAGCCTCCGGACAGGGGGGTACGAGCAGTACTTC. V is TRBV5-8 and J is TRBJ2-7; TRBD1 aligns across 10 bases. The length of the CDR3 is 14 residues. V was pared by 4 bases and J by 4 bases, with 5 bases of the junction left unmatched. The germline V gene encodes CDR1 SGHTS and CDR2 YDEGEE.

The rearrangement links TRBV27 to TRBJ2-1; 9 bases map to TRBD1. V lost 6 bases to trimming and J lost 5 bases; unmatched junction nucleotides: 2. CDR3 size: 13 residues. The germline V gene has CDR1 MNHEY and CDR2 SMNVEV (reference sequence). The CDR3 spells CASRQGANNEQFF. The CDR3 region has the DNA TGTGCCAGCAGACAGGGGGCCAACAATGAGCAGTTCTTC.

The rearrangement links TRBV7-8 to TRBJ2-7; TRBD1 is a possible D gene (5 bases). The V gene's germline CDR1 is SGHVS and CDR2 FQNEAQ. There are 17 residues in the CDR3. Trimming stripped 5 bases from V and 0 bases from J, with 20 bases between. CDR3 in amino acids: CASSQGPPTESSYEQYF. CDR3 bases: TGTGCCAGCAGCCAAGGGCCTCCGACAGAAAGCTCCTACGAGCAGTACTTC.

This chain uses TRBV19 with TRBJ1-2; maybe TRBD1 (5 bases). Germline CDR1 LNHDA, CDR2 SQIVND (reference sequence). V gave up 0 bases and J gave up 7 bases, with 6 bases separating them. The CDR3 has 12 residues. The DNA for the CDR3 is TGTGCCAGTAGTATAGATACAGGTGGCTACACCTTC. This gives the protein CASSIDTGGYTF.

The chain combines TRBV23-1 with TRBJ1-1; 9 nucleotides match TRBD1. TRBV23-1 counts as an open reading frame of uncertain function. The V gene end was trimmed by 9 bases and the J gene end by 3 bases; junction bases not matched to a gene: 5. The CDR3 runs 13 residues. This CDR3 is CASPDRGDTEAFF. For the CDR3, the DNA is TGCGCCAGTCCGGACAGGGGAGACACTGAAGCTTTCTTT.

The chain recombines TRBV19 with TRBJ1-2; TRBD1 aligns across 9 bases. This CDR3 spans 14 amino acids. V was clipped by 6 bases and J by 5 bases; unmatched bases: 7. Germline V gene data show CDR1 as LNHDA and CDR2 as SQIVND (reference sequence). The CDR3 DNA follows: TGTGCCAGTAGGAACAGGGGGCGCGAATATGGCTACACCTTC. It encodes CASRNRGREYGYTF. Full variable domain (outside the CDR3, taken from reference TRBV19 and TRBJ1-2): DGGITQSPKYLFRKEGQNVTLSCEQNLNHDAMYWYRQDPGQGLRLIYYSQIVNDFQKGDIAEGYSVSREKKESFPLTVTSAQKNPTAFYLCASRNRGREYGYTFGSGTRLTVV.

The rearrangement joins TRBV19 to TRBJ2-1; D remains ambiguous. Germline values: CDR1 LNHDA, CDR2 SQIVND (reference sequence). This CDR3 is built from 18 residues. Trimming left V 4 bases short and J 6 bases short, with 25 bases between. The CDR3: CASSTLPKNPRCTNEQFF. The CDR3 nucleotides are TGTGCCAGTAGTACCCTACCCAAAAATCCTCGATGCACCAATGAGCAGTTCTTC. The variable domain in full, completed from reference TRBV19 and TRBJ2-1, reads DGGITQSPKYLFRKEGQNVTLSCEQNLNHDAMYWYRQDPGQGLRLIYYSQIVNDFQKGDIAEGYSVSREKKESFPLTVTSAQKNPTAFYLCASSTLPKNPRCTNEQFFGPGTRLTVL.

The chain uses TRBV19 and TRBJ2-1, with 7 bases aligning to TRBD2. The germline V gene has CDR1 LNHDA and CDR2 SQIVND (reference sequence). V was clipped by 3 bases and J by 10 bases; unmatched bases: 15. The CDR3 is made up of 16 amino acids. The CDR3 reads CASSMRGGAARGEQFF. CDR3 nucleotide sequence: TGTGCCAGTAGTATGAGGGGAGGGGCCGCCCGAGGAGAGCAGTTCTTC.

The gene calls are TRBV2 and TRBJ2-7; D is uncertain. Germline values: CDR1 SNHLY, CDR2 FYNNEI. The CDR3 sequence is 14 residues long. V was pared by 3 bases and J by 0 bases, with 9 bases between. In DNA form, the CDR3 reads TGTGCCAGCAGTGAGAACAATTTCTCCTACGAGCAGTACTTC. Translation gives CASSENNFSYEQYF.

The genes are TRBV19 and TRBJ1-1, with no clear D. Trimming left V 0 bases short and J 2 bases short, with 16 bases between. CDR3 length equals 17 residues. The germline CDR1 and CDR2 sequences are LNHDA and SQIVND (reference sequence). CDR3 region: CASSIDGGWGKNTEAFF. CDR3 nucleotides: TGTGCCAGTAGTATAGATGGAGGATGGGGAAAAAACACTGAAGCTTTCTTT. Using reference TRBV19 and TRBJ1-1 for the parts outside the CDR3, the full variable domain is DGGITQSPKYLFRKEGQNVTLSCEQNLNHDAMYWYRQDPGQGLRLIYYSQIVNDFQKGDIAEGYSVSREKKESFPLTVTSAQKNPTAFYLCASSIDGGWGKNTEAFFGQGTRLTVV.